This paragraph reports one T cell receptor beta chain. The data originate from a study of CD8 T cells in Susac syndrome. It was with random hexamers that roughly 0.45 to 1 ug RNA was reverse transcribed. Using its own MiXCR run on the immunoSEQ multiplex PCR reads, TCRdb lists one record per CDR3 protein. The sample holds roughly 120,000 distinct CDR3 sequences, approximately 96% seen once. Trimming at V came to 3 bases and at J to 4 bases, leaving 7 bases not matched to a gene. Germline V gene sequence: CDR1 DFQATT, CDR2 SNEGSKA (reference sequence). The CDR3 spans 15 residues. Both CD4+ and CD8+ T cells were negatively isolated, and TEMRA cells underwent FACS enrichment.

V is TRBV20-1 and J is TRBJ2-3, with 10 bases aligning to TRBD2. Sequenced input: CD4+ T cells from PBMCs. The receptor's source is a human donor in good health. CDR3 sequence reads: CSARAQREGSDTQYF. DNA for the CDR3: TGCAGTGCTAGGGCCCAGCGGGAGGGGTCAGATACGCAGTATTTT.